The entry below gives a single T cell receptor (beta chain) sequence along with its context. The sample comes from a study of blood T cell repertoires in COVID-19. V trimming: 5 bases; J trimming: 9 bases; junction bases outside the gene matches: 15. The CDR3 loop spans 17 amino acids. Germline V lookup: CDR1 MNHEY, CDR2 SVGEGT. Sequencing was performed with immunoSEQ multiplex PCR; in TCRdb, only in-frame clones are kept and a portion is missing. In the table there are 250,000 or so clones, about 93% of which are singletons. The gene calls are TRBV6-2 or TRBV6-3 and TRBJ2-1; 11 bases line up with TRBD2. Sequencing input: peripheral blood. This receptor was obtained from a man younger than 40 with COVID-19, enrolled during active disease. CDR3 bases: TGTGCCAGCAGTACCACCTCTAGCGGGGGGCCCCGGGGTGAGCAGTTCTTC. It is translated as CASSTTSSGGPRGEQFF.